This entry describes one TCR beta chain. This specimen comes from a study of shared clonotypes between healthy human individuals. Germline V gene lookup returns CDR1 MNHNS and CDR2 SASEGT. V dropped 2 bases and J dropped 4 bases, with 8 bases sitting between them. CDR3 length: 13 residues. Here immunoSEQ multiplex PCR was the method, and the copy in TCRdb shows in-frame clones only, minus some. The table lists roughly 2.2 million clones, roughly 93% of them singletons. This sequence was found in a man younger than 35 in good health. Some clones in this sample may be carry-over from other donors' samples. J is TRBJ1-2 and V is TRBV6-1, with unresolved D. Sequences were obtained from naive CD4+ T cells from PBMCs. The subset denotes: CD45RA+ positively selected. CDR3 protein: CASSESGIYGYTF. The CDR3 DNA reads TGTGCCAGCAGTGAATCGGGTATCTATGGCTACACCTTC.